This T cell receptor (beta chain) was found in a study of Graves' ophthalmopathy and Graves' hyperthyroidism. Points from the study as a whole: Sensitivity reached 60% to 71% and specificity about 73% when the model predicted ophthalmopathy progression. Most expanded thyroid clonotypes above 0.001 frequency also appeared in blood.

Scientists amplified the TCR beta CDR3 regions from RNA transcripts. The library came from an HTBI-primed first-round RT-PCR and a second-round multiplex PCR. From the multiplex PCR reads, TCRdb called clonotypes with MiXCR, one entry per CDR3 protein. The repertoire holds hundreds of thousands of distinct CDR3 sequences, approximately 21% seen once, with 2.5% to 3.5% in the top ten. Stable hyperthyroidism meant no ophthalmopathy within 18 months of follow-up. The V end was cut by 1 base, the J end by 6 bases, with 8 bases between. This CDR3 is built from 14 residues. Looked up from germline, CDR1 is SGDLS and CDR2 is YYNGEE. This clonotype was seen ten or more times. Its matching antigen is unknown.

V usage is TRBV9 and J usage is TRBJ1-6; D gene uncertain. The material sequenced was peripheral blood. The receptor comes from a woman aged 18 to 35 with stable Graves' hyperthyroidism. CDR3 sequence reads: CASSVTKFNSPLHF. The CDR3 bases are TGTGCCAGCAGCGTAACGAAATTTAATTCACCCCTCCACTTT.